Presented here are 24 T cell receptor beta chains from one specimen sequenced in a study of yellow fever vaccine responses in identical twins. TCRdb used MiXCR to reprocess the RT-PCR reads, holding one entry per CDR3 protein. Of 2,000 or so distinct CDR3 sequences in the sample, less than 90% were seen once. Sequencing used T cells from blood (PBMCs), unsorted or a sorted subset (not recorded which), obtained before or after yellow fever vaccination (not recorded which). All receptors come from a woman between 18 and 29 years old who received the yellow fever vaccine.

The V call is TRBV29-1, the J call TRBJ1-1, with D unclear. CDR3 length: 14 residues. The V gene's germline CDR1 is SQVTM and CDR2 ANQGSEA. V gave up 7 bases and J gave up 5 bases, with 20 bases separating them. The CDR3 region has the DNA TGCAGCGCCCTCGTTGGGCAATGGTTAACTGAAGCTTTCTTT. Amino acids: CSALVGQWLTEAFF. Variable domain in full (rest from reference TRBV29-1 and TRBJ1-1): SAVISQKPSRDICQRGTSLTIQCQVDSQVTMMFWYRQQPGQSLTLIATANQGSEATYESGFVIDKFPISRPNLTFSTLTVSNMSPEDSSIYLCSALVGQWLTEAFFGQGTRLTVV.

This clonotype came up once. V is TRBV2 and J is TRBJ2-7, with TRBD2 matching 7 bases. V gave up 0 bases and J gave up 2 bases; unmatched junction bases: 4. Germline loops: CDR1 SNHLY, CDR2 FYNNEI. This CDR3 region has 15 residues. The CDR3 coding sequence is TGTGCCAGCAGTGAAGCGGCTAGCGGCCCCTACGAGCAGTACTTC. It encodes CASSEAASGPYEQYF.

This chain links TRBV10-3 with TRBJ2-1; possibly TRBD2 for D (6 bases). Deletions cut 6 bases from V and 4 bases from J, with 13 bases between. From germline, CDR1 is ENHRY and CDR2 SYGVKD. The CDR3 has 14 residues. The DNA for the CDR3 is TGTGCCATCAGGGGGGGTAGTGGGTACAATGAGCAGTTCTTC. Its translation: CAIRGGSGYNEQFF.

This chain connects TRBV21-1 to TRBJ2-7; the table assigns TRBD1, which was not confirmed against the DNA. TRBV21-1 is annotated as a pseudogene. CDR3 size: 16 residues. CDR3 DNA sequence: TGTGCCAGCAGTAAGAGGAACGGGGCAGGAGGCTACGAGCAGTACGTC. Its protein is CASSKRNGAGGYEQYV.

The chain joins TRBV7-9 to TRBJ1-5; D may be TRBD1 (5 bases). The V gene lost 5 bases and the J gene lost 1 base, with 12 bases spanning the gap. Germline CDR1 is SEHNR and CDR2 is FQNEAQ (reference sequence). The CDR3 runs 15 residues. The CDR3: CASSTRGMSNQPQHF. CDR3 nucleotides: TGTGCCAGCAGCACTAGGGGTATGAGCAATCAGCCCCAGCATTTT.

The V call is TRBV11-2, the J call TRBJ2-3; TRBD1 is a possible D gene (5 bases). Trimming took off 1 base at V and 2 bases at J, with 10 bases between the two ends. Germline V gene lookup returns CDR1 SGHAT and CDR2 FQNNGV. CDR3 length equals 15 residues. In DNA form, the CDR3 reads TGTGCCAGCAGCTTAGTACAGGATAACACAGATACGCAGTATTTT. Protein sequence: CASSLVQDNTDTQYF.

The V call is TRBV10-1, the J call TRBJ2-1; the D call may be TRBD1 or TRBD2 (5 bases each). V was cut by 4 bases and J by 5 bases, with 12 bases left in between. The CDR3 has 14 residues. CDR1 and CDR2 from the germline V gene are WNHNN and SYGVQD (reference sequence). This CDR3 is CASSVGPIDNEQFF. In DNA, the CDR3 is TGCGCCAGCAGTGTGGGACCGATCGACAATGAGCAGTTCTTC.

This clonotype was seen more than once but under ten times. The CDR3 DNA reads as TGTGCCAGCAGCCCGACAGGGGCGGACACTGAAGCTTTCTTT. Residues: CASSPTGADTEAFF. The rearrangement uses TRBV2 and TRBJ1-1; the match to TRBD1 covers 8 bases. The germline CDR1 and CDR2 sequences are SNHLY and FYNNEI. The CDR3 extends over 14 amino acids. With 6 bases clipped from V and 3 bases from J, the junction kept 6 bases outside the gene matches.

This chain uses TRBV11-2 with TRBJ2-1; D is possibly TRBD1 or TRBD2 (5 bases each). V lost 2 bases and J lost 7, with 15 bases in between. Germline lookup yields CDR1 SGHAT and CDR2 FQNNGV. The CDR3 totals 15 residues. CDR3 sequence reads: CASSLPGAEGNEQFF. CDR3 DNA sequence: TGTGCCAGCAGCTTACCCGGGGCCGAGGGGAATGAGCAGTTCTTC.

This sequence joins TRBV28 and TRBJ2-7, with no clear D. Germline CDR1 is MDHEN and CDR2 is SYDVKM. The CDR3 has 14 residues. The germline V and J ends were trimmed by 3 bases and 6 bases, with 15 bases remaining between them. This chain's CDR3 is CASSLPGRRSEQYF. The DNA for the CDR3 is TGTGCCAGCAGTTTGCCCGGAAGAAGGTCCGAGCAGTACTTC.

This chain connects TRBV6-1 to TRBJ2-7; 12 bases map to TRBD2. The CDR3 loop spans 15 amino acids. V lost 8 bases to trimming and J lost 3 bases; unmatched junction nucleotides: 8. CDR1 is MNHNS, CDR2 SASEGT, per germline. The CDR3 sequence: CASLAGTSGRYEQYV. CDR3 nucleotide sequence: TGTGCCAGCCTAGCTGGGACTAGCGGGCGCTACGAGCAGTACGTC.

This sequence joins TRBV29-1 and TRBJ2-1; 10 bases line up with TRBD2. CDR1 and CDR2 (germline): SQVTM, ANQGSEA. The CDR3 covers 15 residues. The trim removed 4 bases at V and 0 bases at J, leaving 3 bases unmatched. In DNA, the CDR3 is TGCAGCGTTGCGGCTAGCGGGAGCTCCTACAATGAGCAGTTCTTC. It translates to CSVAASGSSYNEQFF.

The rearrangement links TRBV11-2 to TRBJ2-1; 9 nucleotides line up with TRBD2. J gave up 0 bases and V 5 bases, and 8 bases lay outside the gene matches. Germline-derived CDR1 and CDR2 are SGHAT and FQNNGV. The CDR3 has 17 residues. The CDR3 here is CASSPRLADSSYNEQFF. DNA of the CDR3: TGTGCCAGCAGCCCGAGACTAGCGGATAGCTCCTACAATGAGCAGTTCTTC.

CDR3 DNA: TGTGCCAGCAGCTTCATAGCGGGAGGCGAGCAGTACTTC. Translated: CASSFIAGGEQYF. The chain couples TRBV7-8 to TRBJ2-7; TRBD2 matches at 10 bases. Per the germline V gene, CDR1 is SGHVS and CDR2 is FQNEAQ. This CDR3 region has 13 residues. The ends lost 3 bases at V and 6 bases at J; junction bases unmatched: 2. Combining the CDR3 with reference TRBV7-8 and TRBJ2-7 gives the whole variable domain GAGVSQSPRYKVAKRGQDVALRCDPISGHVSLFWYQQALGQGPEFLTYFQNEAQLDKSGLPSDRFFAERPEGSVSTLKIQRTQQEDSAVYLCASSFIAGGEQYFGPGTRLTVT.

The CDR3 DNA is TGTGCCAGCGAGGAACTAAATTCACCCCTCCACTTT. Amino acids: CASEELNSPLHF. The chain is built from TRBV11-3 and TRBJ1-6; no clear D. Trimming cost V 8 bases and J 7 bases, with 9 bases left between them. Germline assignment: CDR1 SGHNT and CDR2 YENEEA. The CDR3 is 12 residues long.

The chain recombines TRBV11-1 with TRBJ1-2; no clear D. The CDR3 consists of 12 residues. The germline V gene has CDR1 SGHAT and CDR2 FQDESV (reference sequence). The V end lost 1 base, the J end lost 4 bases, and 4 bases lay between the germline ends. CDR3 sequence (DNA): TGTGCCAGCAGCTTAGGCACCTATGGCTACACCTTC. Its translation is CASSLGTYGYTF.

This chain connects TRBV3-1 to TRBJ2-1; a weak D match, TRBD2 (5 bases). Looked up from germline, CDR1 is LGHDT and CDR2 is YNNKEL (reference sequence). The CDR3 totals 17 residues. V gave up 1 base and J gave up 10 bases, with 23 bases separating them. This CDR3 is CASSQAWLVLIPGEQFF. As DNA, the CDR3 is TGTGCCAGCAGCCAAGCGTGGCTGGTTTTGATACCGGGGGAGCAGTTCTTC.

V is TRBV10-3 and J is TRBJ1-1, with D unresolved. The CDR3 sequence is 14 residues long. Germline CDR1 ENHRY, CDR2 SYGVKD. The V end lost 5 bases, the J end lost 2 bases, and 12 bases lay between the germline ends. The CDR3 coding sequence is TGTGCCATCAGTACAGAACCCGCCAACACTGAAGCTTTCTTT. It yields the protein CAISTEPANTEAFF.

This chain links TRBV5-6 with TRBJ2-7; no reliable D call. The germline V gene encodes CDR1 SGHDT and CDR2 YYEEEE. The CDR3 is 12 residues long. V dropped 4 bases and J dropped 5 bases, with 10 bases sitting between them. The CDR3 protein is CASSVDAHEQYF. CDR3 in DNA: TGTGCCAGCAGCGTTGATGCGCACGAGCAGTACTTC.

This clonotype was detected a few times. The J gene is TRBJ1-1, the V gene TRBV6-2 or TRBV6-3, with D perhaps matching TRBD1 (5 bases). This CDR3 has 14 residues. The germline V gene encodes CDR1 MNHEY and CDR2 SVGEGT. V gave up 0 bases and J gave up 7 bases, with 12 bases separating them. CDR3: CASSYSPGTVEAFF. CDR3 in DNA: TGTGCCAGCAGTTACTCGCCCGGGACGGTTGAAGCTTTCTTT.

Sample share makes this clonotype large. The DNA of the CDR3 is TGTGCCAGCAGCTTTTTGTCCAGTGAAGCTTTCTTT. Its protein product is CASSFLSSEAFF. J is TRBJ1-1 and V is TRBV7-2; D uncertain. Per germline, CDR1 SGHTA and CDR2 FQGNSA. The V gene lost 3 bases and the J gene lost 7 bases, with 9 bases spanning the gap. The CDR3 contains 12 residues.

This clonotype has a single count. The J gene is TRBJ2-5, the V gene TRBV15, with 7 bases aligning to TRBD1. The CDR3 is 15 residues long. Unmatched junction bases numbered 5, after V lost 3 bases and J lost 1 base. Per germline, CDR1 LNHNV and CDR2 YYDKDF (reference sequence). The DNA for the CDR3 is TGTGCCACCAGCAGGGATGACAGGGCCCAAGAGACCCAGTACTTC. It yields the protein CATSRDDRAQETQYF.

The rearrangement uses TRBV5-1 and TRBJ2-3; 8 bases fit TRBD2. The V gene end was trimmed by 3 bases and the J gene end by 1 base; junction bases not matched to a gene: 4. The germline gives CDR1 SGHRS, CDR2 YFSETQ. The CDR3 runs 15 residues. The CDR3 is CASSSAGEGTDTQYF. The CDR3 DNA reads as TGCGCCAGCAGCTCAGCGGGGGAAGGCACAGATACGCAGTATTTT. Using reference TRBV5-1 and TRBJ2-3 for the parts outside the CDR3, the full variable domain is KAGVTQTPRYLIKTRGQQVTLSCSPISGHRSVSWYQQTPGQGLQFLFEYFSETQRNKGNFPGRFSGRQFSNSRSEMNVSTLELGDSALYLCASSSAGEGTDTQYFGPGTRLTVL.

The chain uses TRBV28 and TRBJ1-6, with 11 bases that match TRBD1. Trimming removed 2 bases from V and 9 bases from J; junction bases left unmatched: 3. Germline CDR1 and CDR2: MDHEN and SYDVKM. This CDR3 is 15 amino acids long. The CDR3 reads CASSLPGTGGSPLHF. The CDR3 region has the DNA TGTGCCAGCAGTTTACCCGGGACAGGGGGTTCACCCCTCCACTTT.